This TCR beta chain was captured by sequencing in a study of identical twins. TCRdb reanalysed the 5' RACE reads using MiXCR and keeps one entry per CDR3 protein. Among about 450,000 distinct CDR3 sequences, about 18% were seen once, and the ten largest hold 9.5% to 15%. Study-level results: With abundant cord blood beta clonotypes, insertions were fewer; memory repertoires showed no such pattern. The analysis was cross-sectional rather than longitudinal within donors.

Each donor (without exception) was a healthy Caucasian. The CDR3 is made up of 17 amino acids. The germline V gene encodes CDR1 LGHDT and CDR2 YNNKEL (reference sequence). V lost 4 bases and J lost 2, with 21 bases in between. This clonotype showed up many times. As yet, its antigen is unknown. The chain is built from TRBV3-1 and TRBJ2-7; tentatively, D is TRBD1 or TRBD2 (5 bases each). The sequenced sample was naive T cells sorted from blood. The sequence came from a man in his forties or fifties in good health. The DNA for the CDR3 is TGTGCCAGCAGCCCAGGGCCTGAGAGGGGCCAAACCTACGAGCAGTACTTC. Translating gives CASSPGPERGQTYEQYF.